The rows below give T cell receptor beta chains drawn from one sample of a study of T cells after yellow fever vaccination. TCRdb recomputed calls from the 5' RACE reads with MiXCR, one row per CDR3 protein. The sample consists of a few hundred thousand distinct CDR3 sequences, approximately 3.9% of them appearing once. The sample in question was PBMCs, obtained on the day of the yellow fever booster vaccination. These receptors all stem from a man aged 18 to 29 who received the YFV17D yellow fever vaccine. The CDR3 runs from the conserved cysteine through the conserved F or W. The D gene is left open where the match is weak. Size is omitted from some rows. Given values are once, few, many or a class for expanded clones.

CDR3 protein: CASSLEGGGYQPQHF
CDR3 DNA: TGTGCCAGCAGCTTAGAAGGGGGGGGTTATCAGCCCCAGCATTTT
J gene: TRBJ1-5
clone size: -
D gene: -
V gene: TRBV7-9

CDR3 protein: CASTPGRGPAEQFF
CDR3 DNA: TGCGCCAGCACCCCGGGGAGGGGGCCGGCTGAGCAGTTCTTC
J gene: TRBJ2-1
clone size: many
D gene: -
V gene: TRBV5-1

CDR3 protein: CASSLLDRGSSYNSPLHF
CDR3 DNA: TGCGCCAGCAGCTTGTTGGACAGGGGGAGCTCCTATAATTCACCCCTCCACTTT
J gene: TRBJ1-6
clone size: many
D gene: TRBD1
V gene: TRBV5-1

CDR3 protein: CASSLAGTGAVVEQFF
CDR3 DNA: TGTGCCAGCAGCCTTGCGGGGACGGGGGCGGTGGTTGAGCAGTTCTTC
J gene: TRBJ2-1
clone size: many
D gene: -
V gene: TRBV6-5

CDR3 protein: CASSDRSGVITEAFF
CDR3 DNA: TGTGCCAGCAGCGACCGGTCGGGGGTGATCACTGAAGCTTTCTTT
J gene: TRBJ1-1
clone size: -
D gene: -
V gene: TRBV7-9

CDR3 protein: CASSSEASGTGGLGYTF
CDR3 DNA: TGTGCCAGCAGCTCAGAAGCCTCCGGGACAGGGGGCCTTGGCTACACCTTC
J gene: TRBJ1-2
clone size: many
D gene: TRBD1
V gene: TRBV7-9

CDR3 protein: CASSPPSATGPNQPQHF
CDR3 DNA: TGTGCCAGCTCACCACCGAGTGCGACAGGGCCTAATCAGCCCCAGCATTTT
J gene: TRBJ1-5
clone size: -
D gene: TRBD1
V gene: TRBV18

CDR3 protein: CASSSDRGRTGELFF
CDR3 DNA: TGTGCCAGCAGCTCGGACAGGGGGCGAACCGGGGAGCTGTTTTTT
J gene: TRBJ2-2
clone size: -
D gene: TRBD1
V gene: TRBV7-2

CDR3 protein: CASRERYTEAFF
CDR3 DNA: TGTGCCAGCAGGGAAAGGTACACTGAAGCTTTCTTT
J gene: TRBJ1-1
clone size: few
D gene: -
V gene: TRBV12-3/TRBV12-4

CDR3 protein: CASSVAFKVGGEQFF
CDR3 DNA: TGTGCCAGCAGCGTAGCCTTCAAAGTGGGGGGTGAGCAGTTCTTC
J gene: TRBJ2-1
clone size: -
D gene: -
V gene: TRBV9

CDR3 protein: CASQMTEGADEKLFF
CDR3 DNA: TGCGCCAGTCAAATGACAGAGGGGGCTGATGAAAAACTGTTTTTT
J gene: TRBJ1-4
clone size: -
D gene: TRBD1
V gene: TRBV5-1

CDR3 protein: CASSFFRGQVSNGYTF
CDR3 DNA: TGTGCCAGCAGTTTCTTCCGAGGACAGGTTTCCAATGGCTACACCTTC
J gene: TRBJ1-2
clone size: -
D gene: TRBD1
V gene: TRBV27

CDR3 protein: CASSVHISREQYF
CDR3 DNA: TGTGCCAGTAGTGTTCATATCTCTCGCGAGCAGTACTTC
J gene: TRBJ2-7
clone size: many
D gene: -
V gene: TRBV19

CDR3 protein: CASSYSWTGDQPQHF
CDR3 DNA: TGTGCCAGCAGTTACTCGTGGACAGGCGATCAGCCCCAGCATTTT
J gene: TRBJ1-5
clone size: many
D gene: TRBD1
V gene: TRBV6-5

CDR3 protein: CASSVEGGSNQPQHF
CDR3 DNA: TGTGCCAGCAGCGTAGAAGGGGGAAGCAATCAGCCCCAGCATTTT
J gene: TRBJ1-5
clone size: -
D gene: -
V gene: TRBV9

CDR3 protein: CASSLRTGEGNTGELFF
CDR3 DNA: TGTGCCAGTAGTCTAAGGACAGGGGAAGGGAACACCGGGGAGCTGTTTTTT
J gene: TRBJ2-2
clone size: -
D gene: TRBD1
V gene: TRBV19

CDR3 protein: CASSLALIYTEAFF
CDR3 DNA: TGTGCCAGCAGCTTGGCGCTTATTTACACTGAAGCTTTCTTT
J gene: TRBJ1-1
clone size: many
D gene: -
V gene: TRBV5-5

CDR3 protein: CASSSLGQPQHF
CDR3 DNA: TGTGCCAGCAGCTCCCTGGGTCAGCCCCAGCATTTT
J gene: TRBJ1-5
clone size: many
D gene: -
V gene: TRBV6-6

CDR3 protein: CASSVEGLQAYNEQFF
CDR3 DNA: TGTGCCAGCAGCGTAGAGGGACTCCAGGCCTACAATGAGCAGTTCTTC
J gene: TRBJ2-1
clone size: -
D gene: -
V gene: TRBV9

CDR3 protein: CASPDGQGAHEQYF
CDR3 DNA: TGTGCCAGCCCCGACGGACAGGGGGCGCACGAGCAGTACTTC
J gene: TRBJ2-7
clone size: few
D gene: -
V gene: TRBV21-1

CDR3 protein: CASSEGRAGGVTDTQYF
CDR3 DNA: TGTGCCAGCAGTGAAGGTCGAGCGGGGGGTGTGACAGATACGCAGTATTTT
J gene: TRBJ2-3
clone size: many
D gene: TRBD2
V gene: TRBV25-1

CDR3 protein: CASSWEGGGGFEPQHF
CDR3 DNA: TGTGCCAGCAGTTGGGAGGGGGGCGGCGGCTTCGAGCCCCAGCATTTT
J gene: TRBJ1-5
clone size: few
D gene: -
V gene: TRBV12-3/TRBV12-4

CDR3 protein: CASSLFPGGLGSPLHF
CDR3 DNA: TGTGCCAGCAGCCTCTTCCCCGGGGGGCTTGGTTCACCCCTCCACTTT
J gene: TRBJ1-6
clone size: many
D gene: -
V gene: TRBV6-5

CDR3 protein: CATSREQGTSYEQYF
CDR3 DNA: TGTGCCACCAGCAGAGAACAGGGAACCTCCTACGAGCAGTACTTC
J gene: TRBJ2-7
clone size: few
D gene: -
V gene: TRBV15

CDR3 protein: CASSLFPGPGLKLSPLHF
CDR3 DNA: TGTGCCAGCAGCTTGTTTCCGGGGCCAGGCCTCAAATTATCACCCCTCCACTTT
J gene: TRBJ1-6
clone size: -
D gene: -
V gene: TRBV5-4

CDR3 protein: CASSYGRAGGYNEQFF
CDR3 DNA: TGTGCCAGCAGTTACGGTAGGGCAGGGGGCTATAATGAGCAGTTCTTC
J gene: TRBJ2-1
clone size: few
D gene: TRBD1
V gene: TRBV6-5

CDR3 protein: CASSDSSSGGNNEQFF
CDR3 DNA: TGTGCCAGCAGTGACTCGTCTAGCGGGGGAAACAATGAGCAGTTCTTC
J gene: TRBJ2-1
clone size: many
D gene: TRBD2
V gene: TRBV6-4

CDR3 protein: CSASPGLLQETQYF
CDR3 DNA: TGCAGTGCCAGCCCGGGTCTATTGCAAGAGACCCAGTACTTC
J gene: TRBJ2-5
clone size: -
D gene: -
V gene: TRBV20-1

CDR3 protein: CASSRTTGTYLQETQYF
CDR3 DNA: TGTGCCAGCAGCCGCACAACCGGGACCTATCTTCAAGAGACCCAGTACTTC
J gene: TRBJ2-5
clone size: many
D gene: -
V gene: TRBV6-5

CDR3 protein: CASSQGFTGELFF
CDR3 DNA: TGTGCCAGCAGCCAAGGATTCACCGGGGAGCTGTTTTTT
J gene: TRBJ2-2
clone size: few
D gene: -
V gene: TRBV3-1

CDR3 protein: CSARPTAGTHTGELFF
CDR3 DNA: TGCAGTGCTAGACCTACCGCCGGGACCCACACCGGGGAGCTGTTTTTT
J gene: TRBJ2-2
clone size: few
D gene: -
V gene: TRBV20-1

CDR3 protein: CASSYLDFPNYGYTF
CDR3 DNA: TGTGCCAGCAGCTACCTGGACTTCCCTAACTATGGCTACACCTTC
J gene: TRBJ1-2
clone size: many
D gene: -
V gene: TRBV7-6

CDR3 protein: CSGLLGNTIYF
CDR3 DNA: TGCAGCGGCCTTCTTGGAAACACCATATATTTT
J gene: TRBJ1-3
clone size: many
D gene: -
V gene: TRBV29-1

CDR3 protein: CASSYRGTSGNTIYF
CDR3 DNA: TGTGCCAGCAGCTACCGCGGAACCTCTGGAAACACCATATATTTT
J gene: TRBJ1-3
clone size: -
D gene: -
V gene: TRBV7-6

CDR3 protein: CASSLASGLNQPQHF
CDR3 DNA: TGTGCCAGCAGCTTAGCCAGTGGCCTAAACCAGCCCCAGCATTTT
J gene: TRBJ1-5
clone size: many
D gene: -
V gene: TRBV7-6

CDR3 protein: CASSQEFRGEETQYF
CDR3 DNA: TGTGCCAGCAGCCAAGAGTTCCGGGGGGAAGAGACCCAGTACTTC
J gene: TRBJ2-5
clone size: -
D gene: TRBD2
V gene: TRBV3-1

CDR3 protein: CSASGGLSSYNEQFF
CDR3 DNA: TGCAGTGCTAGCGGGGGCCTCAGCTCCTACAATGAGCAGTTCTTC
J gene: TRBJ2-1
clone size: few
D gene: -
V gene: TRBV20-1

CDR3 protein: CASSDSGTNNSPLHF
CDR3 DNA: TGTGCCAGCAGCGACTCCGGGACAAATAATTCACCCCTCCACTTT
J gene: TRBJ1-6
clone size: few
D gene: -
V gene: TRBV11-2

CDR3 protein: CSDQDRDGYTF
CDR3 DNA: TGCAGTGACCAGGACAGGGATGGCTACACCTTC
J gene: TRBJ1-2
clone size: -
D gene: TRBD1
V gene: TRBV20-1

CDR3 protein: CASSLEFQETQYF
CDR3 DNA: TGTGCCAGCAGCTTAGAGTTTCAAGAGACCCAGTACTTC
J gene: TRBJ2-5
clone size: -
D gene: -
V gene: TRBV11-2

CDR3 protein: CASSLNRGLTDTQYF
CDR3 DNA: TGTGCCAGCAGCTTAAACAGGGGGTTGACAGATACGCAGTATTTT
J gene: TRBJ2-3
clone size: few
D gene: TRBD1
V gene: TRBV7-3